These 22 T cell receptor beta chains originate from one sample sequenced in a study of blood T cell repertoires in COVID-19. Generated by immunoSEQ multiplex PCR, the TCRdb table keeps only in-frame clones and is missing some. The repertoire holds roughly 33,000 clones, more than 75% seen once, with about a tenth in the top ten. The material sequenced was peripheral blood. These receptors all come from an elderly man with active COVID-19.

The rearrangement joins TRBV24-1 to TRBJ2-7; TRBD1 might be the D (6 bases). The CDR3 consists of 14 residues. Trimming pared 3 bases from V and 8 bases from J, leaving 16 bases between. From germline, CDR1 is KGHDR and CDR2 SFDVKD. Here the CDR3 reads CATSDGGWTWQQYF. The CDR3 bases are TGTGCCACCAGTGATGGGGGCTGGACTTGGCAGCAGTACTTC.

The rearrangement joins TRBV18 to TRBJ1-4; 7 bases fit TRBD1. V lost 5 bases to trimming and J lost 0 bases; unmatched junction nucleotides: 3. Germline CDR1 reads KGHSH; CDR2 reads LQKENI. The CDR3 runs 15 residues. The CDR3 reads CASSIGQATNEKLFF. The CDR3 coding sequence is TGTGCCAGCTCAATCGGACAGGCAACTAATGAAAAACTGTTTTTT.

The rearrangement uses TRBV7-2 and TRBJ2-2; 13 bases match TRBD2. The CDR3 consists of 18 residues. J was trimmed by 5 bases and V by 2 bases; bases with no gene match: 8. Germline CDR1 reads SGHTA; CDR2 reads FQGNSA. This CDR3 reads CASSLKLAGGTGTGELFF. CDR3 in DNA: TGTGCCAGCAGCTTAAAACTAGCGGGAGGGACGGGGACCGGGGAGCTGTTTTTT.

This chain uses TRBV19 with TRBJ2-7; TRBD1 agrees at 9 bases. This CDR3 contains 15 residues. V shed 5 bases, J shed 9 bases, and the junction held 14 bases outside the gene matches. Per germline, CDR1 LNHDA and CDR2 SQIVND (reference sequence). The CDR3 is CASSATGTGLEGQYF. Written as DNA, the CDR3 is TGTGCCAGTAGTGCAACCGGGACAGGGCTGGAGGGGCAGTACTTC. Together with reference TRBV19 and TRBJ2-7, the CDR3 gives the full variable domain: DGGITQSPKYLFRKEGQNVTLSCEQNLNHDAMYWYRQDPGQGLRLIYYSQIVNDFQKGDIAEGYSVSREKKESFPLTVTSAQKNPTAFYLCASSATGTGLEGQYFGPGTRLTVT.

The J gene is TRBJ2-6, the V gene TRBV6-1; possible D gene TRBD2, 5 bases. With 0 bases removed from V and 2 bases from J, the gap between germline ends came to 8 bases. Germline CDR1 reads MNHNS; CDR2 reads SASEGT. This CDR3 has 16 residues. The CDR3 bases are TGTGCCAGCAGTGAAGCGCCGGGGACTGGGGCCAACGTCCTGACTTTC. This sequence encodes CASSEAPGTGANVLTF.

This rearrangement joins TRBV3-1 (or the pseudogene TRBV3-2) to TRBJ2-2; D may be TRBD2 (6 bases). Germline CDR1 LGHDT, CDR2 YNNKEL (reference sequence). The CDR3 has 17 amino acids. The ends were cut back, 1 base at V and 1 base at J, with 13 bases in the middle. CDR3 sequence: CASSQVMRGVNTGELFF. CDR3 DNA sequence: TGTGCCAGCAGCCAAGTTATGCGGGGAGTGAACACCGGGGAGCTGTTTTTT.

This clone was picked up one time. The V call is TRBV10-3, the J call TRBJ2-5; the D gene is possibly TRBD2 (6 bases). The CDR3 loop spans 13 amino acids. V lost 4 bases and J lost 1, with 7 bases in between. Per the germline V gene, CDR1 is ENHRY and CDR2 is SYGVKD. The DNA for the CDR3 is TGTGCCATCAGTGTGACTAGCCAAGAGACCCAGTACTTC. Amino acid sequence: CAISVTSQETQYF.

The gene calls are TRBV7-9 and TRBJ2-7; tentative D call: TRBD2 (6 bases). Germline V gene data show CDR1 as SEHNR and CDR2 as FQNEAQ (reference sequence). The CDR3 contains 11 residues. V gave up 7 bases and J gave up 6 bases, with 10 bases separating them. The CDR3 spells CASTAGVEQYF. The CDR3 region has the DNA TGTGCCAGCACAGCGGGTGTCGAGCAGTACTTC.

This rearrangement joins TRBV7-9 to TRBJ1-3; 7 bases map to TRBD1. The CDR3 is made up of 15 amino acids. The junction had 8 bases not matched to a gene; V was cut back by 5 bases and J by 4 bases. From germline, CDR1 is SEHNR and CDR2 FQNEAQ (reference sequence). The CDR3 DNA reads as TGTGCCAGCAGCCTCGAAACAGGGGTGGGAAACACCATATATTTT. Protein sequence: CASSLETGVGNTIYF.

The chain recombines TRBV13 with TRBJ1-1; a possible D gene is TRBD1 (5 bases). Germline lookup yields CDR1 PRHDT and CDR2 FYEKMQ (reference sequence). V was trimmed by 2 bases and J by 4 bases, leaving 8 bases between them. The CDR3 sequence is 13 residues long. The CDR3 loop is CASSLRRGTEAFF. The CDR3 region has the DNA TGTGCCAGCAGCTTACGAAGGGGCACTGAAGCTTTCTTT.

Judged by abundance, this clone is medium-sized. The J gene is TRBJ1-5, the V gene TRBV7-9; D is ambiguous. CDR3 length: 14 amino acids. The V and J ends lost 5 bases and 2 bases respectively, with 10 bases between them. Per the germline V gene, CDR1 is SEHNR and CDR2 is FQNEAQ (reference sequence). The CDR3 nucleotides read TGTGCCAGCAGCCCCCAATCGGGCAATCAGCCCCAGCATTTT. Its protein is CASSPQSGNQPQHF. Full variable domain (remainder filled in from reference TRBV7-9 and TRBJ1-5): DTGVSQNPRHKITKRGQNVTFRCDPISEHNRLYWYRQTLGQGPEFLTYFQNEAQLEKSRLLSDRFSAERPKGSFSTLEIQRTEQGDSAMYLCASSPQSGNQPQHFGDGTRLSIL.

J is TRBJ2-2 and V is TRBV3-1 (or the pseudogene TRBV3-2); TRBD2 aligns across 10 bases. This CDR3 is 16 amino acids long. CDR1 and CDR2 from the germline V gene are LGHDT and YNNKEL (reference sequence). The V segment lost 2 bases and the J segment 5 bases; nucleotides outside the gene matches: 5. In DNA, the CDR3 is TGTGCCAGCAGCCAACCTAGCGGGAGTGAAACCGGGGAGCTGTTTTTT. Translation: CASSQPSGSETGELFF.

This chain joins TRBV28 and TRBJ1-6; 7 positions match TRBD1. The CDR3 runs to 16 residues. V trimming: 4 bases; J trimming: 4 bases; junction bases outside the gene matches: 7. The germline gives CDR1 MDHEN, CDR2 SYDVKM. The CDR3: CASSSTGTAYNSPLHF. In DNA form, the CDR3 reads TGTGCCAGCAGTTCGACCGGGACAGCTTATAATTCACCCCTCCACTTT.

This chain links TRBV18 with TRBJ1-2, with 7 nucleotides matching TRBD1. After removal of 5 bases from V and 3 bases from J, the junction contained 3 bases not matched to a gene. CDR1 is KGHSH and CDR2 is LQKENI in the germline V gene. CDR3 length: 13 amino acids. The CDR3 nucleotides read TGTGCCAGCTCATCCGGGACAGACTATGGCTACACCTTC. This translates into CASSSGTDYGYTF.

The rearrangement uses TRBV6-4 and TRBJ2-1, with 8 bases that match TRBD1. There are 13 residues in the CDR3. Germline V gives CDR1 MRHNA, CDR2 SNTAGT. V was pared by 4 bases and J by 6 bases, with 2 bases of the junction left unmatched. The CDR3 nucleotides are TGTGCCAGCAGTGCCGGACAGGGCAATGAGCAGTTCTTC. This gives the protein CASSAGQGNEQFF.

This clone has only a few counts. The rearrangement links TRBV18 to TRBJ2-7; 8 nucleotides agree with TRBD1. The CDR3 has 14 amino acids. V shed 6 bases, J shed 5 bases, and the junction held 9 bases outside the gene matches. CDR1 is KGHSH, CDR2 LQKENI, per germline. CDR3 residues: CASSPGQGWHEQYF. CDR3 in DNA: TGTGCCAGCTCTCCAGGACAGGGCTGGCACGAGCAGTACTTC.

The chain couples TRBV9 to TRBJ2-7, with D maybe TRBD1 (6 bases). V was trimmed by 0 bases and J by 1 base, leaving 14 bases between them. The CDR3 contains 16 residues. Germline V gives CDR1 SGDLS, CDR2 YYNGEE. The CDR3 DNA sequence: TGTGCCAGCAGCGTAGCTGGCAGGGGTCCTTCCTACGAGCAGTACTTC. Its protein is CASSVAGRGPSYEQYF. Supplemented by reference TRBV9 and TRBJ2-7, the full variable domain reads DSGVTQTPKHLITATGQRVTLRCSPRSGDLSVYWYQQSLDQGLQFLIQYYNGEERAKGNILERFSAQQFPDLHSELNLSSLELGDSALYFCASSVAGRGPSYEQYFGPGTRLTVT.

The rearrangement links TRBV14 to TRBJ2-7, with D perhaps TRBD2 (5 bases). Trimming left V 1 base short and J 7 bases short, with 8 bases between. The CDR3 consists of 12 residues. Germline lookup yields CDR1 SGHDN and CDR2 FVKESK. CDR3 nucleotides: TGTGCCAGCAGCCAAGTAAGGACTGAGCAGTACTTC. Its protein is CASSQVRTEQYF.

The V call is TRBV6-1, the J call TRBJ2-5, with 13 bases lining up with TRBD2. Germline lookup yields CDR1 MNHNS and CDR2 SASEGT. After removal of 4 bases from V and 2 bases from J, the junction contained 10 bases not matched to a gene. The CDR3 has 18 amino acids. Here the CDR3 reads CASSGTSPGLAGQETQYF. The CDR3 nucleotides are TGTGCCAGCAGTGGGACCTCGCCGGGACTAGCGGGACAAGAGACCCAGTACTTC.

The J gene is TRBJ1-1, the V gene TRBV6-5; D unclear. V lost 7 bases to trimming and J lost 0 bases, with 9 bases between them. The germline V gene encodes CDR1 MNHEY and CDR2 SVGAGI. The CDR3 loop spans 13 amino acids. The CDR3 is CASTTGLNTEAFF. In DNA, the CDR3 is TGTGCCAGCACTACGGGGTTGAACACTGAAGCTTTCTTT.

The chain recombines TRBV2 with TRBJ2-5, with TRBD1 as a possible D gene (6 bases). V lost 6 bases and J 4 bases, leaving 15 bases between the germline ends. The germline CDR1 and CDR2 sequences are SNHLY and FYNNEI. CDR3 length: 14 residues. The CDR3 DNA is TGTGCCAGCAGGATAGGGGGTTGGGGAGAGACCCAGTACTTC. Translated: CASRIGGWGETQYF. Filled out from reference TRBV2 and TRBJ2-5, the complete variable domain reads EPEVTQTPSHQVTQMGQEVILRCVPISNHLYFYWYRQILGQKVEFLVSFYNNEISEKSEIFDDQFSVERPDGSNFTLKIRSTKLEDSAMYFCASRIGGWGETQYFGPGTRLLVL.

This chain uses TRBV10-1 with TRBJ2-4, with a tentative D call TRBD1 (5 bases). The CDR3 spans 22 residues. Trimming cost V 7 bases and J 6 bases, with 40 bases left between them. CDR1 is WNHNN and CDR2 is SYGVQD in the germline V gene (reference sequence). The CDR3 region has the DNA TGCGCCAGCACTTGGAGTCAGCTCCCTAAAGGGGCAATGGGATTTTCGGGAAACATTCAGTACTTC. Residues: CASTWSQLPKGAMGFSGNIQYF.